The 4 T cell receptor beta chains given below trace back to one sample, sequenced in a study of blood T cell repertoires in COVID-19. The protocol was immunoSEQ multiplex PCR, while the TCRdb copy is restricted to in-frame clones and leaves out a portion. Of 95,000 or so clones listed, about 88% are singletons. The sequenced sample was peripheral blood. The receptors stem from a man aged 80 or over with active or convalescent COVID-19.

V usage is TRBV11-3 and J usage is TRBJ2-1; 7 bases map to TRBD2. The ends lost 5 bases at V and 7 bases at J; junction bases unmatched: 8. This CDR3 has 14 amino acids. Germline V gene lookup returns CDR1 SGHNT and CDR2 YENEEA. CDR3 protein: CASSTIGRENEQFF. The CDR3 nucleotides are TGTGCCAGCAGCACAATAGGGCGGGAGAATGAGCAGTTCTTC.

This chain joins TRBV5-4 and TRBJ1-3; 10 positions match TRBD1. The V and J ends lost 6 bases and 0 bases, in that order; junction bases with no gene match: 6. CDR1 is SGHNT and CDR2 is YYREEE in the germline V gene (reference sequence). CDR3 length: 16 residues. The CDR3 region is CASTGQGEPSGNTIYF. In nucleotides, the CDR3 is TGTGCCAGCACCGGACAGGGGGAACCCTCTGGAAACACCATATATTTT. Full variable domain (rest looked up from reference TRBV5-4 and TRBJ1-3): ETGVTQSPTHLIKTRGQQVTLRCSSQSGHNTVSWYQQALGQGPQFIFQYYREEENGRGNFPPRFSGLQFPNYSSELNVNALELDDSALYLCASTGQGEPSGNTIYFGEGSWLTVV.

This chain uses TRBV19 with TRBJ1-6; 8 bases map to TRBD1. The CDR3 is made up of 15 amino acids. The V gene's germline CDR1 is LNHDA and CDR2 SQIVND (reference sequence). V lost 1 base and J lost 10; bases outside the gene matches: 6. The CDR3 DNA follows: TGTGCCAGTAGTATAGGCGGGGACAGGAAATCACCCCTCCACTTT. Protein: CASSIGGDRKSPLHF.

This chain connects TRBV5-1 to TRBJ1-2; 11 bases map to TRBD1. J lost 8 bases, V lost 4 bases, and 10 bases had no gene match. The CDR3 loop spans 15 amino acids. Germline assignment: CDR1 SGHRS and CDR2 YFSETQ. DNA for the CDR3: TGCGCCAGCAGCATACAATCCGGGACAGGGGGAGGCTACACCTTC. This translates into CASSIQSGTGGGYTF.